These 6 T cell receptor beta chains were sequenced from one sample in a study of shared clonotypes between healthy human individuals. Sequenced by immunoSEQ multiplex PCR; TCRdb stores in-frame clones only, minus some. The sample lists roughly 500,000 clones, approximately 95% occurring once. Material for sequencing was naive CD4+ T cells sorted from blood. Subset of the sample: CD45RA+ positively selected. The receptors were gathered from a woman aged 25 to 39 in good health.

The J gene is TRBJ1-4, the V gene TRBV10-2, with TRBD1 matching 9 bases. The CDR3 is made up of 14 amino acids. V shed 5 bases and J 7 bases; nucleotides not matched to a gene: 5. Per the germline V gene, CDR1 is WSHSY and CDR2 is SAAADI. CDR3 coding DNA: TGCGCCAGCAGTTGGACAGGGGTTGGTGAAAAACTGTTTTTT. This codes for CASSWTGVGEKLFF.

Concerning this clone itself: Other DNA sequences within the sample encode an identical CDR3. V usage is TRBV5-1 and J usage is TRBJ2-7, with 7 bases aligning to TRBD1. Trimming took 0 bases from V and 3 from J; bases not matched to a gene: 0. The CDR3 covers 13 residues. Germline V gene sequence: CDR1 SGHRS, CDR2 YFSETQ. CDR3 sequence: CASSLGTGYEQYF. The DNA of the CDR3 is TGCGCCAGCAGCTTGGGGACAGGCTACGAGCAGTACTTC.

This chain joins TRBV19 and TRBJ2-2; maybe TRBD2 (6 bases). V lost 5 bases, J lost 10 bases, and 20 bases lay in between. The CDR3 is 15 amino acids. Germline CDR1 is LNHDA and CDR2 is SQIVND (reference sequence). The chain's CDR3 is CASSALGTRGSELFF. Here the CDR3 DNA reads TGTGCCAGTAGTGCCCTCGGGACTCGAGGCTCGGAGCTGTTTTTT.

The CDR3 is CASSRGVVNTEAFF. CDR3 coding DNA: TGTGCCAGCAGCCGTGGGGTCGTGAACACTGAAGCTTTCTTT. J is TRBJ1-1 and V is TRBV5-8, with no clear D. The CDR3 totals 14 residues. CDR1 and CDR2 (germline): SGHTS, YDEGEE. V lost 4 bases, J lost 0 bases, and 10 bases lay in between.

The V and J genes are TRBV9 and TRBJ2-7; TRBD2 aligns across 7 bases. This CDR3 has 14 residues. The germline V gene encodes CDR1 SGDLS and CDR2 YYNGEE. Unmatched junction bases numbered 8, after V lost 2 bases and J lost 6 bases. The CDR3 loop is CASSVRSAGVEQYF. CDR3 nucleotides: TGTGCCAGCAGCGTGCGCTCGGCGGGAGTCGAGCAGTACTTC.

This clone was seen a single time. This rearrangement joins TRBV5-1 to TRBJ2-5, with D uncertain. V lost 1 base to trimming and J lost 5 bases, with 9 bases between them. From germline, CDR1 is SGHRS and CDR2 YFSETQ. This CDR3 is built from 13 residues. For the CDR3, the DNA is TGCGCCAGCAGCTTGTCGGCGAGGGAGACCCAGTACTTC. Translating it yields CASSLSARETQYF.